Following are 15 T cell receptor beta chains from one sample sequenced in a study of blood T cell repertoires in COVID-19. Sequencing used immunoSEQ multiplex PCR; TCRdb keeps in-frame clones, though not all of them. Of approximately 210,000 clones in the sample, 70% to 90% were seen once. The sequenced material came from peripheral blood. The receptors stem from a man aged 60 to 69 with COVID-19, enrolled during active disease.

This chain connects TRBV7-2 to TRBJ1-1, with TRBD1 matching 10 bases. The V gene's germline CDR1 is SGHTA and CDR2 FQGNSA. The CDR3 consists of 16 residues. With 5 bases clipped from V and 0 bases from J, the junction kept 6 bases outside the gene matches. The CDR3 nucleotides are TGTGCCAGCAGCCCCGGGACAGGGGTTATGAACACTGAAGCTTTCTTT. This translates into CASSPGTGVMNTEAFF.

The genes are TRBV2 and TRBJ1-1; 10 positions agree with TRBD1. The length of the CDR3 is 13 residues. Germline CDR1 and CDR2: SNHLY and FYNNEI. With 8 bases clipped from V and 8 bases from J, the junction kept 8 bases outside the gene matches. The CDR3 nucleotides are TGTGCCAGCGCCTGGACAGGGGGTACCGAAGCTTTCTTT. Translating gives CASAWTGGTEAFF. Supplemented by reference TRBV2 and TRBJ1-1, the full variable domain reads EPEVTQTPSHQVTQMGQEVILRCVPISNHLYFYWYRQILGQKVEFLVSFYNNEISEKSEIFDDQFSVERPDGSNFTLKIRSTKLEDSAMYFCASAWTGGTEAFFGQGTRLTVV.

This clone was recorded once. The CDR3 region has the DNA TGTGCCAGCAGCGTAAGGACTGCTAACTATGGCTACACCTTC. Protein product: CASSVRTANYGYTF. The chain has TRBV9 and TRBJ1-2; the D is unclear. Germline CDR1 SGDLS, CDR2 YYNGEE. V lost 1 base and J 0 bases, leaving 7 bases between the germline ends. CDR3 length equals 14 residues. Variable domain in full (rest from reference TRBV9 and TRBJ1-2): DSGVTQTPKHLITATGQRVTLRCSPRSGDLSVYWYQQSLDQGLQFLIQYYNGEERAKGNILERFSAQQFPDLHSELNLSSLELGDSALYFCASSVRTANYGYTFGSGTRLTVV.

The CDR3 nucleotides read TGTGCCAGCAGCCTCAGGGGCGACGGTAACGAGCAGTACTTC. It encodes CASSLRGDGNEQYF. The chain links TRBV13 to TRBJ2-7; D is possibly TRBD1 (6 bases). Trimming cost V 5 bases and J 5 bases, with 16 bases left between them. The CDR3 loop spans 14 amino acids. Germline V gene data show CDR1 as PRHDT and CDR2 as FYEKMQ (reference sequence). Together with reference TRBV13 and TRBJ2-7, the CDR3 gives the full variable domain: AAGVIQSPRHLIKEKRETATLKCYPIPRHDTVYWYQQGPGQDPQFLISFYEKMQSDKGSIPDRFSAQQFSDYHSELNMSSLELGDSALYFCASSLRGDGNEQYFGPGTRLTVT.

This chain links TRBV10-3 with TRBJ1-3; D is perhaps TRBD1 (5 bases). V lost 3 bases and J lost 6, with 18 bases in between. There are 16 residues in the CDR3. Germline V gene lookup returns CDR1 ENHRY and CDR2 SYGVKD. The CDR3 reads CAISEQPRDFLNTIYF. CDR3 DNA: TGTGCCATCAGTGAACAGCCCCGGGACTTCCTAAACACCATATATTTT.

The gene calls are TRBV12-3 or TRBV12-4 and TRBJ1-2, with unresolved D. The CDR3 extends over 13 amino acids. Trimming pared 2 bases from V and 8 bases from J, leaving 12 bases between. CDR3 region: CASSLQAPRGYTF. CDR3 nucleotide sequence: TGTGCCAGCAGTTTACAGGCGCCTCGAGGCTACACCTTC.

The chain uses TRBV19 and TRBJ1-2; 11 bases line up with TRBD1. This CDR3 has 16 amino acids. CDR1 is LNHDA and CDR2 is SQIVND in the germline V gene (reference sequence). V was clipped by 8 bases and J by 1 base; unmatched bases: 9. The CDR3 sequence is CASGGQGASVNYGYTF. CDR3 bases: TGTGCCAGTGGAGGACAGGGGGCGAGTGTTAACTATGGCTACACCTTC.

This clone was seen only once. V gene TRBV4-2 combines with J gene TRBJ1-1; D unclear. V dropped 4 bases and J dropped 1 base, with 10 bases sitting between them. The CDR3 has 14 residues. Germline CDR1 is LGHNA and CDR2 is YNFKEQ. The chain's CDR3 is CASSLGTANTEAFF. The CDR3 DNA reads as TGTGCCAGCAGCCTAGGAACAGCGAACACTGAAGCTTTCTTT.

This chain uses TRBV12-5 with TRBJ2-2; no firm D call. CDR3 length equals 13 residues. V gave up 0 bases and J gave up 8 bases, with 7 bases separating them. Germline assignment: CDR1 LGHNT and CDR2 FRNRAP. The CDR3 nucleotides read TGTGCTAGTGGTTTGGTAGGCGGAGGGGAGCTGTTTTTT. Protein product: CASGLVGGGELFF.

The CDR3 spells CASEPGGSTQYF. CDR3 DNA sequence: TGTGCCAGCGAACCAGGGGGAAGTACGCAGTATTTT. The J gene is TRBJ2-3, the V gene TRBV2, with 7 bases identical to TRBD1. Looked up from germline, CDR1 is SNHLY and CDR2 is FYNNEI. The CDR3 spans 12 residues. V trimming: 8 bases; J trimming: 8 bases; junction bases outside the gene matches: 7.

The V call is TRBV19, the J call TRBJ2-7; D may be TRBD1 (5 bases). CDR1 is LNHDA and CDR2 is SQIVND in the germline V gene (reference sequence). The CDR3 loop spans 13 amino acids. The germline V and J ends were trimmed by 5 bases and 0 bases, with 8 bases remaining between them. CDR3 in amino acids: CASSVQGSYEQYF. The CDR3 nucleotides read TGTGCCAGTAGTGTCCAGGGCTCCTACGAGCAGTACTTC.

The J gene is TRBJ1-2, the V gene TRBV19, with 11 positions matching TRBD1. The CDR3 is 15 amino acids. Germline V gene sequence: CDR1 LNHDA, CDR2 SQIVND (reference sequence). Unmatched junction bases numbered 1, after V lost 0 bases and J lost 4 bases. The DNA for the CDR3 is TGTGCCAGTAGTATAGACGGACAGGGGGCCTATGGCTACACCTTC. This sequence encodes CASSIDGQGAYGYTF.

This rearrangement joins TRBV7-9 to TRBJ1-4; a possible D gene is TRBD1 (6 bases). Trimming shortened V by 5 bases and J by 6 bases, and 10 bases separated the two germline ends. This CDR3 spans 13 amino acids. Germline V gene data show CDR1 as SEHNR and CDR2 as FQNEAQ (reference sequence). In DNA, the CDR3 is TGTGCCAGCAGCCGGGACACTGATGAAAAACTGTTTTTT. Protein: CASSRDTDEKLFF.

The chain joins TRBV5-1 to TRBJ2-7, with D possibly TRBD1 on 5 matching bases. The CDR3 is 15 residues long. V lost 4 bases to trimming and J lost 2 bases, with 16 bases between them. Per the germline V gene, CDR1 is SGHRS and CDR2 is YFSETQ. CDR3 sequence (DNA): TGCGCCAGCAGCCCCGGTGGCTCAGGGCCCTACGAGCAGTACTTC. Protein: CASSPGGSGPYEQYF. The full variable domain, its missing parts supplied by reference TRBV5-1 and TRBJ2-7, is KAGVTQTPRYLIKTRGQQVTLSCSPISGHRSVSWYQQTPGQGLQFLFEYFSETQRNKGNFPGRFSGRQFSNSRSEMNVSTLELGDSALYLCASSPGGSGPYEQYFGPGTRLTVT.

This clone showed up just a few times. V usage is TRBV25-1 and J usage is TRBJ1-1; 11 bases match TRBD1. The germline gives CDR1 MGHDK, CDR2 SYGVNS. CDR3 length: 14 residues. V dropped 6 bases and J dropped 2; count of bases not matched to a gene: 2. CDR3 loop: CASRGTGGNTEAFF. The DNA for the CDR3 is TGTGCCAGCAGGGGGACAGGGGGAAACACTGAAGCTTTCTTT.